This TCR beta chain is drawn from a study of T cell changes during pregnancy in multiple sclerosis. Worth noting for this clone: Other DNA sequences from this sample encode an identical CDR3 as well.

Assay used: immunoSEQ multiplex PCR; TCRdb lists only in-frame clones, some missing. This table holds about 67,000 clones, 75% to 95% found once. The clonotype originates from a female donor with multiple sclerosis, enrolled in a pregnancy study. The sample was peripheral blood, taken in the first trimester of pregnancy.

CDR3 sequence: CASSLIGGQGPEKLFF. The CDR3 region has the DNA TGCGCCAGCAGCTTGATAGGTGGACAGGGCCCCGAAAAACTGTTTTTT. The rearrangement links TRBV5-1 to TRBJ1-4, with TRBD1 identical over 8 bases. CDR1 SGHRS and CDR2 YFSETQ come from the germline V gene. V lost 1 base to trimming and J lost 8 bases; unmatched junction nucleotides: 10. The CDR3 runs to 16 residues.